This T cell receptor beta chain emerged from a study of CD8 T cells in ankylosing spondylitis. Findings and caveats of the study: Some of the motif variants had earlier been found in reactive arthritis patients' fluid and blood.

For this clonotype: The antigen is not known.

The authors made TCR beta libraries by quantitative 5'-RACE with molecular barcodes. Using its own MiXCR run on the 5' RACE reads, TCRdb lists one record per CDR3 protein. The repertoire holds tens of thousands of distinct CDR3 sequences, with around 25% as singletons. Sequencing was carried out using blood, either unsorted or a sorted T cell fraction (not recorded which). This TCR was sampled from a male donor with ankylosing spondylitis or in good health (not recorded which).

As DNA, the CDR3 is TGCGCCAGCAGCTTGGGGGTCTACCTCCAAGAGACCCAGTACTTC. It translates to CASSLGVYLQETQYF. The V gene is TRBV5-1, the J gene TRBJ2-5; D gene uncertain. Germline lookup yields CDR1 SGHRS and CDR2 YFSETQ. V was clipped by 0 bases and J by 1 base, with 10 bases between them. This CDR3 is 15 amino acids long. Filled out from reference TRBV5-1 and TRBJ2-5, the complete variable domain reads KAGVTQTPRYLIKTRGQQVTLSCSPISGHRSVSWYQQTPGQGLQFLFEYFSETQRNKGNFPGRFSGRQFSNSRSEMNVSTLELGDSALYLCASSLGVYLQETQYFGPGTRLLVL.